These 27 T cell receptor beta chains share one sample of origin, sequenced in a study of circulating and synovial CD4+ cells in juvenile arthritis. Method: immunoSEQ multiplex PCR; TCRdb's copy keeps in-frame clones and lacks some. The sample contains about 2,700 clones, around 89% of which appear only once. Sequencing was performed on HLA-DR+ CD4+ T cells from blood. Subset denoted: circulating pathogenic-like lymphocytes, sorted as HLA-DR+CD14-CD3+CD4+CD25low/- blood T cells. The source is a human donor with juvenile idiopathic arthritis.

The chain combines TRBV29-1 with TRBJ1-1; 8 nucleotides align to TRBD1. Per germline, CDR1 SQVTM and CDR2 ANQGSEA. Trimming cost V 7 bases and J 1 base; bases outside gene matches: 5. This CDR3 has 13 amino acids. The CDR3 DNA reads as TGCAGCGCTGGGGACAGGAGGAACACTGAAGCTTTCTTT. This gives the protein CSAGDRRNTEAFF.

The V and J genes are TRBV10-3 and TRBJ2-3, with TRBD2 matching 7 bases. Germline V gene data show CDR1 as ENHRY and CDR2 as SYGVKD. After removal of 6 bases from V and 4 bases from J, the junction contained 1 base not matched to a gene. This CDR3 has 12 amino acids. CDR3 protein: CAIRAGSDTQYF. The CDR3 DNA follows: TGTGCCATCAGAGCGGGGTCAGATACGCAGTATTTT.

The gene calls are TRBV11-1 and TRBJ2-3; 13 bases line up with TRBD2. In germline, CDR1 is SGHAT, CDR2 FQDESV (reference sequence). With V trimmed by 2 bases and J by 1 base, 6 bases remained unmatched. The CDR3 is 18 amino acids. The CDR3 region has the DNA TGTGCCAGCAGCTTACACGCTGGGACTAGCGGGGGCACAGATACGCAGTATTTT. This gives the protein CASSLHAGTSGGTDTQYF.

The chain couples TRBV2 to TRBJ2-5; tentatively, D is TRBD2 (5 bases). Germline values: CDR1 SNHLY, CDR2 FYNNEI. The CDR3 is made up of 12 amino acids. The V and J ends lost 6 bases and 7 bases respectively, with 12 bases between them. The CDR3 reads CASSQEGRTQYF. The CDR3 region has the DNA TGTGCCAGCAGCCAAGAGGGAAGGACCCAGTACTTC.

The chain links TRBV30 to TRBJ1-1; D is possibly TRBD1 (6 bases). The V end was cut by 1 base, the J end by 5 bases, with 11 bases between. CDR3 length equals 13 residues. Germline V gene data show CDR1 as GTSNPN and CDR2 as SVGIG (reference sequence). The CDR3 region is CAWSGQGITEAFF. The CDR3 nucleotides read TGTGCCTGGAGTGGTCAGGGGATTACTGAAGCTTTCTTT.

The V and J genes are TRBV7-2 and TRBJ1-3, with D possibly matching TRBD1 (6 bases). Germline assignment: CDR1 SGHTA and CDR2 FQGNSA. The CDR3 loop spans 13 amino acids. Trimming cost V 5 bases and J 7 bases, with 12 bases left between them. Here the CDR3 reads CASSPSRGNTIYF. In DNA, the CDR3 is TGTGCCAGCAGCCCCTCGAGGGGGAACACCATATATTTT.

The J gene is TRBJ1-3, the V gene TRBV11-2; D gene uncertain. Trimming took off 2 bases at V and 0 bases at J, with 11 bases between the two ends. The length of the CDR3 is 16 residues. Germline V lookup: CDR1 SGHAT, CDR2 FQNNGV. This CDR3 reads CASSLNSAGSGNTIYF. The CDR3 DNA is TGTGCCAGCAGCTTAAACTCGGCAGGCTCTGGAAACACCATATATTTT. Based on the CDR3 plus reference TRBV11-2 and TRBJ1-3, the full variable domain is EAGVAQSPRYKIIEKRQSVAFWCNPISGHATLYWYQQILGQGPKLLIQFQNNGVVDDSQLPKDRFSAERLKGVDSTLKIQPAKLEDSAVYLCASSLNSAGSGNTIYFGEGSWLTVV.

The genes are TRBV25-1 and TRBJ2-7; D is unclear. The CDR3 runs 13 residues. CDR1 and CDR2 (germline): MGHDK, SYGVNS. Trimming cost V 0 bases and J 3 bases, with 6 bases left between them. CDR3 bases: TGTGCCAGCAGTGAATATAGTGGCTACGAGCAGTACTTC. It codes for CASSEYSGYEQYF.

The V call is TRBV6-6, the J call TRBJ2-2, with D unresolved. The CDR3 length is 13 residues. Trimming stripped 4 bases from V and 6 bases from J, with 9 bases between. The germline V gene has CDR1 MNHNY and CDR2 SVGAGI (reference sequence). The CDR3 coding sequence is TGTGCCAGCAGTTCAGATCTTTCCGGGGAGCTGTTTTTT. The encoded protein is CASSSDLSGELFF.

The V and J genes are TRBV5-1 and TRBJ2-3, with 10 bases matching TRBD2. Unmatched junction bases numbered 6, after V lost 3 bases and J lost 14 bases. CDR1 is SGHRS, CDR2 YFSETQ, per germline. This CDR3 is built from 12 residues. As DNA, the CDR3 is TGCGCCAGCAGCTCTCTAGCGGGAGTGGGGTATTTT. Protein sequence: CASSSLAGVGYF. The entire variable domain, with the rest obtained from reference TRBV5-1 and TRBJ2-3, is as follows: KAGVTQTPRYLIKTRGQQVTLSCSPISGHRSVSWYQQTPGQGLQFLFEYFSETQRNKGNFPGRFSGRQFSNSRSEMNVSTLELGDSALYLCASSSLAGVGYFGPGTRLTVL.

J is TRBJ2-7 and V is TRBV6-6; TRBD1 matches 8 bases. J was trimmed by 3 bases and V by 0 bases; bases with no gene match: 1. The CDR3 consists of 14 residues. CDR1 is MNHNY, CDR2 SVGAGI, per germline (reference sequence). The chain's CDR3 is CASSYSDRDYEQYF. CDR3 DNA: TGTGCCAGCAGTTACTCGGACAGGGACTACGAGCAGTACTTC.

The chain joins TRBV5-1 to TRBJ2-2, with TRBD2 as a possible D gene (6 bases). V gave up 2 bases and J gave up 2 bases, with 13 bases separating them. This CDR3 spans 16 amino acids. The germline V gene has CDR1 SGHRS and CDR2 YFSETQ. The CDR3 sequence is CASSFSTSLNTGELFF. CDR3 sequence (DNA): TGCGCCAGCAGCTTCTCTACTAGCCTTAACACCGGGGAGCTGTTTTTT.

About this clone itself: Other DNA sequences in this specimen translate into the identical CDR3. The chain combines TRBV9 with TRBJ2-1, with D tentatively TRBD2 (5 bases). Germline lookup yields CDR1 SGDLS and CDR2 YYNGEE. This CDR3 spans 16 amino acids. V lost 0 bases and J lost 1, with 11 bases in between. The DNA for the CDR3 is TGTGCCAGCAGCGTAGGGTTAGGGAGTTCCTACAATGAGCAGTTCTTC. Translated: CASSVGLGSSYNEQFF.

The chain uses TRBV4-2 and TRBJ2-1; 11 nucleotides match TRBD2. The CDR3 consists of 16 residues. V shed 1 base, J shed 8 bases, and the junction held 7 bases outside the gene matches. The germline V gene has CDR1 LGHNA and CDR2 YNFKEQ. The CDR3 spells CASSQVSGGASDEQFF. CDR3 DNA: TGTGCCAGCAGCCAAGTTAGCGGGGGGGCGTCCGATGAGCAGTTCTTC.

The gene calls are TRBV29-1 and TRBJ2-3; 9 bases agree with TRBD2. This CDR3 spans 14 amino acids. Germline V gene data show CDR1 as SQVTM and CDR2 as ANQGSEA. V trimming: 5 bases; J trimming: 4 bases; junction bases outside the gene matches: 7. The CDR3 nucleotides are TGCAGCGTTAGCGATGTAGCGGGAGCAGATACGCAGTATTTT. Protein product: CSVSDVAGADTQYF.

The rearrangement uses TRBV28 and TRBJ1-6, with 8 bases lining up with TRBD1. CDR1 and CDR2 from the germline V gene are MDHEN and SYDVKM. Germline trimming cut 11 bases from V and 8 bases from J; bases unmatched to any gene: 8. The CDR3 is 13 amino acids. DNA of the CDR3: TGTGCCTGGCAGCGGACAGGGTATTCACCCCTCCACTTT. Protein product: CAWQRTGYSPLHF.

J is TRBJ1-6 and V is TRBV7-3, with 8 bases matching TRBD1. The germline gives CDR1 SGHTA, CDR2 FQGTGA. Trimming removed 5 bases from V and 7 bases from J; junction bases left unmatched: 7. The CDR3 length is 15 residues. CDR3 protein: CASSRDRSRNSPLHF. In DNA form, the CDR3 reads TGTGCCAGCAGCCGGGACAGGTCCCGGAATTCACCCCTCCACTTT.

The V and J genes are TRBV2 and TRBJ1-2, with TRBD1 identical over 7 bases. V shed 6 bases, J shed 4 bases, and the junction held 11 bases outside the gene matches. This CDR3 has 15 amino acids. The germline V gene has CDR1 SNHLY and CDR2 FYNNEI. CDR3 sequence: CASRTEGAVSYGYTF. The CDR3 region has the DNA TGTGCCAGCAGGACCGAGGGGGCCGTGAGCTATGGCTACACCTTC.

This clone is a singleton in its sample. The V gene is TRBV5-1, the J gene TRBJ2-2; weak D call: TRBD1 (5 bases). Germline V gives CDR1 SGHRS, CDR2 YFSETQ. The CDR3 extends over 14 amino acids. Trimming pared 0 bases from V and 5 bases from J, leaving 8 bases between. The CDR3 nucleotides read TGCGCCAGCAGCTTGGGGGGCCAAACCGGGGAGCTGTTTTTT. Its translation: CASSLGGQTGELFF.

Worth noting for this clone: One end of the junction varies from germline; a read error may be responsible. The chain carries TRBV13 and TRBJ1-6, with D possibly matching TRBD1 (5 bases). Germline CDR1 and CDR2: PRHDT and FYEKMQ (reference sequence). This CDR3 region has 14 residues. The CDR3 bases are TGTGCCAGCAGCTTAGAGGGGCGAGATTCCCCCCTCCACTTT. Its translation is CASSLEGRDSPLHF.

This clone came up once. This chain's CDR3 is CASSLGIRVSLKTEAFF. The CDR3 region has the DNA TGTGCCAGCAGCTTGGGGATACGGGTGAGTCTTAAGACTGAAGCTTTCTTT. The chain combines TRBV5-6 with TRBJ1-1, with unresolved D. The germline CDR1 and CDR2 sequences are SGHDT and YYEEEE. The V end was cut by 0 bases, the J end by 5 bases, with 20 bases between. The CDR3 length is 17 residues.

The rearrangement joins TRBV2 to TRBJ2-7; 12 nucleotides match TRBD2. In germline, CDR1 is SNHLY, CDR2 FYNNEI. The CDR3 sequence is 21 residues long. J was trimmed by 8 bases and V by 3 bases; bases with no gene match: 26. The CDR3 sequence is CASSDPHRVFLSSGGADKQYF. CDR3 DNA sequence: TGTGCCAGCAGTGATCCACACAGGGTTTTTCTTTCTAGCGGGGGGGCCGACAAGCAGTACTTC.

J is TRBJ2-3 and V is TRBV5-1; the match to TRBD2 covers 12 bases. Trimming took 0 bases from V and 4 from J; bases not matched to a gene: 9. This CDR3 comprises 18 residues. Germline CDR1 SGHRS, CDR2 YFSETQ. The CDR3 nucleotides are TGCGCCAGCAGCTTGGAGGCTAGCGGGGGGGCCGGGGCAGATACGCAGTATTTT. It encodes CASSLEASGGAGADTQYF. Combining the CDR3 with reference TRBV5-1 and TRBJ2-3 gives the whole variable domain KAGVTQTPRYLIKTRGQQVTLSCSPISGHRSVSWYQQTPGQGLQFLFEYFSETQRNKGNFPGRFSGRQFSNSRSEMNVSTLELGDSALYLCASSLEASGGAGADTQYFGPGTRLTVL.

The V gene is TRBV6-5, the J gene TRBJ2-1, with TRBD2 matching over 10 bases. Germline CDR1 and CDR2: MNHEY and SVGAGI. Trimming cost V 5 bases and J 6 bases; bases outside gene matches: 7. The CDR3 has 15 amino acids. The DNA for the CDR3 is TGTGCCAGCAGTCGGCGGACTAGCGGATTCAATGAGCAGTTCTTC. Its protein is CASSRRTSGFNEQFF.

This chain links TRBV5-1 with TRBJ1-1, with TRBD1 matching over 7 bases. Germline-derived CDR1 and CDR2 are SGHRS and YFSETQ. The V segment lost 6 bases and the J segment 3 bases; nucleotides outside the gene matches: 8. The CDR3 extends over 14 amino acids. The CDR3 coding sequence is TGCGCCAGCACCAAAGGGGGCGGTTACACTGAAGCTTTCTTT. Amino acids: CASTKGGGYTEAFF.

The rearrangement uses TRBV30 and TRBJ2-7, with TRBD1 matching over 12 bases. Looked up from germline, CDR1 is GTSNPN and CDR2 is SVGIG (reference sequence). Trimming took 0 bases from V and 0 from J; bases not matched to a gene: 3. This CDR3 spans 16 amino acids. In nucleotides, the CDR3 is TGTGCCTGGAGTGTTTGGGGACAGGGGGCCTCCTACGAGCAGTACTTC. Translating gives CAWSVWGQGASYEQYF.

This clone turned up a few times. The genes are TRBV9 and TRBJ2-7, with 11 bases identical to TRBD2. V gave up 3 bases and J gave up 2 bases; unmatched junction bases: 16. The CDR3 covers 19 residues. Germline CDR1 SGDLS, CDR2 YYNGEE. The CDR3 is CASSAPFGSGREYTYEQYF. The CDR3 bases are TGTGCCAGCAGCGCCCCTTTTGGTAGCGGGAGGGAATACACCTACGAGCAGTACTTC.